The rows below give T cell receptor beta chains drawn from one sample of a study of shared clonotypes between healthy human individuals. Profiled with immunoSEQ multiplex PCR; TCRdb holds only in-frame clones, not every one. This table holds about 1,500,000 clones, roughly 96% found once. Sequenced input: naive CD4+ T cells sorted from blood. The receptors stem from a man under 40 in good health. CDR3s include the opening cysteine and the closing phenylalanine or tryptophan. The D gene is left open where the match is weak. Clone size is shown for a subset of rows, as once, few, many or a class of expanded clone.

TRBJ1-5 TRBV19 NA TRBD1 CASNPDRGNQPQHF TGTGCCAGTAACCCGGACAGGGGCAATCAGCCCCAGCATTTT
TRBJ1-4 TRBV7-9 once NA CASSFEGSNEKLFF TGTGCCAGCAGCTTCGAGGGATCTAATGAAAAACTGTTTTTT
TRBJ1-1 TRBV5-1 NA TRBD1 CASSLGDRGPNTEAFF TGCGCCAGCAGCCTAGGGGACAGGGGGCCAAACACTGAAGCTTTCTTT
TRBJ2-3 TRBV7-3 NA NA CASSLGDLTDTQYF TGTGCCAGCAGCTTAGGGGACCTTACAGATACGCAGTATTTT
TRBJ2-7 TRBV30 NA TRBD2 CAWSQQPLAGSYEQYF TGTGCCTGGAGTCAGCAGCCTTTAGCGGGCTCCTACGAGCAGTACTTC
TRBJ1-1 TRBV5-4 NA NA CASSFWGAEAFF TGTGCCAGCAGCTTCTGGGGAGCTGAAGCTTTCTTT
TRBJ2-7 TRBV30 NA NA CAWSVMSYEQYF TGTGCCTGGAGTGTAATGTCCTACGAGCAGTACTTC
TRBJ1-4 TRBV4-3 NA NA CASSHHTGFDEKLFF TGCGCCAGCAGCCATCATACAGGGTTTGATGAAAAACTGTTTTTT
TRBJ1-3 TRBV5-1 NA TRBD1 CASSLEGQNSGNTIYF TGCGCCAGCAGCTTGGAGGGACAGAACTCTGGAAACACCATATATTTT
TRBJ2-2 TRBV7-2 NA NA CASSLFPRGNTGELFF TGTGCCAGCAGCTTATTCCCGCGGGGGAACACCGGGGAGCTGTTTTTT
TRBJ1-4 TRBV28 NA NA CASSTPGGGTNEKLFF TGTGCCAGCAGCACCCCCGGTGGGGGCACTAATGAAAAACTGTTTTTT
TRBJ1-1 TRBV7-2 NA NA CASSLVPWNEAFF TGTGCCAGCAGCTTAGTGCCTTGGAATGAAGCTTTCTTT
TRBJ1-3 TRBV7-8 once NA CASSLGPARSGNTIYF TGTGCCAGCAGCTTAGGTCCGGCTCGCTCTGGAAACACCATATATTTT
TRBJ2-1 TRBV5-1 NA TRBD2 CASSNSGQSSYNEQFF TGCGCCAGCAGCAATAGCGGGCAGAGCTCCTACAATGAGCAGTTCTTC
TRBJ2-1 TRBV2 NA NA CASIQAATGEFF TGTGCCAGCATCCAGGCGGCTACCGGGGAGTTCTTC
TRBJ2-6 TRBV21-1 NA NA CASSKVECAGANVLTF TGTGCCAGCAGCAAAGTCGAGTGTGCTGGGGCCAACGTCCTGACTTTC
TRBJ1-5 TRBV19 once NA CASTTGPNQPQHF TGTGCCAGTACCACAGGTCCAAATCAGCCCCAGCATTTT
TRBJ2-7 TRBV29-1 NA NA CSVEGLGFLSEQYF TGCAGCGTTGAGGGGCTAGGGTTCCTCTCCGAGCAGTACTTC
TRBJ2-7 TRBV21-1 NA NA CASSKMGHRSHEQYF TGTGCCAGCAGCAAAATGGGGCATCGTAGCCACGAGCAGTACTTC
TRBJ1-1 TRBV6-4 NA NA CASSDSGKGNTEAFF TGTGCCAGCAGTGATTCAGGTAAGGGGAACACTGAAGCTTTCTTT
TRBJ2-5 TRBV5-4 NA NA CASSPGTQETQYF TGTGCCAGCAGCCCAGGGACCCAAGAGACCCAGTACTTC
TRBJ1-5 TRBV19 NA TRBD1 CASSIGTPGTGGVGSNQPQHF TGTGCCAGTAGTATAGGAACCCCCGGGACAGGGGGCGTGGGAAGCAATCAGCCCCAGCATTTT
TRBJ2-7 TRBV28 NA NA CASSLFYPDEQYF TGTGCCAGCAGTTTATTTTACCCGGACGAGCAGTACTTC
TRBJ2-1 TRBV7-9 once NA CASSIWRGGNEQFF TGTGCCAGCAGCATATGGCGAGGGGGGAATGAGCAGTTCTTC
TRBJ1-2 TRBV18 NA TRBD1 CASSRGTGEEYGYTF TGTGCCAGCTCACGCGGGACAGGGGAGGAGTATGGCTACACCTTC
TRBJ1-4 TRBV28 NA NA CASSLALGGAVEKLFF TGTGCCAGCAGCCTGGCTTTAGGGGGGGCCGTTGAAAAACTGTTTTTT
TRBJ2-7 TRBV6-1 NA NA CASSPNSYEQYF TGTGCCAGCAGCCCGAACTCCTACGAGCAGTACTTC